This T cell receptor beta chain was observed in a study of blood T cells in healthy people across ages. CDR3 size: 15 residues. The ends lost 5 bases at V and 6 bases at J; junction bases unmatched: 10. The germline V gene has CDR1 SGHTA and CDR2 FQGNSA. Researchers report isolating at least 6 million PBMCs per sample. Combining a sample-barcoded 5' primer with a J-beta primer mix, a second PCR ran for about 6 to 11 cycles. Each cDNA molecule was tagged by a template-switch adaptor with 12 random nucleotides. TCRdb itself ran the 5' RACE reads through MiXCR, one entry per CDR3 protein. The repertoire includes under 950,000 distinct CDR3 sequences, 22% of them detected once, and approximately 20% sits in the top ten.

The chain has TRBV7-2 and TRBJ1-5; TRBD1 aligns across 7 bases. The specimen was blood. The TCR originated in a man aged 65-85 years in good health. CDR3 sequence: CASSPIDRERQPQHF. The CDR3 DNA is TGTGCCAGCAGCCCTATCGACAGGGAGCGTCAGCCCCAGCATTTT. Full variable domain (outside the CDR3, taken from reference TRBV7-2 and TRBJ1-5): GAGVSQSPSNKVTEKGKDVELRCDPISGHTALYWYRQSLGQGLEFLIYFQGNSAPDKSGLPSDRFSAERTGGSVSTLTIQRTQQEDSAVYLCASSPIDRERQPQHFGDGTRLSIL.